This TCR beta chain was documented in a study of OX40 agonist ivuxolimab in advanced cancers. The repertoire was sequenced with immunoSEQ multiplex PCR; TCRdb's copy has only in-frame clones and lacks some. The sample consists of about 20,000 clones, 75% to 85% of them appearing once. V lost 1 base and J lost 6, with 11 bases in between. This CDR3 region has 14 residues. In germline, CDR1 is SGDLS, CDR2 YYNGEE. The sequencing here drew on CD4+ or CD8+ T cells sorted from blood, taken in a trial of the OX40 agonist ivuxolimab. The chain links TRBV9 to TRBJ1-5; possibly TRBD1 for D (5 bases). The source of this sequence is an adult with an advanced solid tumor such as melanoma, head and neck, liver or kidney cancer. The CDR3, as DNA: TGTGCCAGCAGCGTATCCTACGGGGGTCAGCCCCAGCATTTT. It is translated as CASSVSYGGQPQHF.